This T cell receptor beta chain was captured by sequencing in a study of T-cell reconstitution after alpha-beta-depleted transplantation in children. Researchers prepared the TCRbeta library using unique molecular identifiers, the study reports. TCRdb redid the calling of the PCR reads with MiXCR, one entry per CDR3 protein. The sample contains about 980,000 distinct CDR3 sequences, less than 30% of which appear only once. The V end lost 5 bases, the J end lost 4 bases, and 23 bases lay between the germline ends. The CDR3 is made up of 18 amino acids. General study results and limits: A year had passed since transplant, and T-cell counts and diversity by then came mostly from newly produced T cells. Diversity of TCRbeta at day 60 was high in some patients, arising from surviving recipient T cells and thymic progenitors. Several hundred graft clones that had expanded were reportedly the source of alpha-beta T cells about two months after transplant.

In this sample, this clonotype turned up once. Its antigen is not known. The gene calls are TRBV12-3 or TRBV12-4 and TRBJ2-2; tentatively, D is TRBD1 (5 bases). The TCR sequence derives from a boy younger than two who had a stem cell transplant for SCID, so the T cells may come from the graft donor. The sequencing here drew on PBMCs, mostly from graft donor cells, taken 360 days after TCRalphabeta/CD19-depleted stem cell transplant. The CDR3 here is CASSESSDSPKPTGELFF. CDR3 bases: TGTGCCAGCAGTGAGTCCAGTGACAGCCCCAAACCCACCGGGGAGCTGTTTTTT.